A single sample gave rise to the 5 T cell receptor beta chains below, sequenced in a study of blood T cell repertoires in COVID-19. Sequenced by immunoSEQ multiplex PCR; TCRdb stores in-frame clones only, minus some. The data show about 280,000 clones, 88% seen once. The sample taken for sequencing was peripheral blood. Every receptor here comes from a man younger than 30 with active or convalescent COVID-19.

The V call is TRBV9, the J call TRBJ2-1, with 7 bases lining up with TRBD2. The J segment lost 0 bases and the V segment lost 0 bases, leaving 3 bases of the junction unmatched. Germline lookup yields CDR1 SGDLS and CDR2 YYNGEE. The CDR3 loop spans 16 amino acids. The CDR3 loop is CASSVAGLISYNEQFF. DNA of the CDR3: TGTGCCAGCAGCGTAGCGGGACTAATCTCCTACAATGAGCAGTTCTTC.

Here the CDR3 reads CASSIGDSYNEQFF. DNA for the CDR3: TGTGCCAGTAGTATCGGGGACTCCTACAATGAGCAGTTCTTC. The J gene is TRBJ2-1, the V gene TRBV19; a possible D gene is TRBD2 (5 bases). V was trimmed by 3 bases and J by 0 bases, leaving 6 bases between them. This CDR3 comprises 14 residues. The germline gives CDR1 LNHDA, CDR2 SQIVND (reference sequence).

This chain uses TRBV4-1 with TRBJ1-3; D remains ambiguous. The CDR3 has 14 amino acids. V was pared by 4 bases and J by 0 bases, with 7 bases between. Per germline, CDR1 MGHRA and CDR2 YSYEKL. This CDR3 is CASSLTGSGNTIYF. The CDR3 nucleotides are TGCGCCAGCAGCCTCACGGGCTCTGGAAACACCATATATTTT.

The rearrangement joins TRBV2 to TRBJ1-2; tentatively, D is TRBD1 (6 bases). Germline loops: CDR1 SNHLY, CDR2 FYNNEI. Trimming cost V 6 bases and J 2 bases, with 10 bases left between them. The CDR3 has 13 residues. The CDR3 nucleotides read TGTGCCAGCAGGGAGGACAGAAACTATGGCTACACCTTC. Its protein product is CASREDRNYGYTF.

The chain employs TRBV29-1 and TRBJ1-2, with 7 bases that match TRBD1. The CDR3 length is 13 residues. The ends lost 5 bases at V and 4 bases at J; junction bases unmatched: 7. Per the germline V gene, CDR1 is SQVTM and CDR2 is ANQGSEA. The CDR3 DNA is TGCAGCGTTCGAACAGGGGCCAGCTATGGCTACACCTTC. The encoded protein is CSVRTGASYGYTF.